Here is one T cell receptor beta chain with its context. What it binds is unknown. The sample comes from a study of cytomegalovirus exposure and HLA in healthy donors. Study as a whole: A prior study identified 110 million or so unique TCR beta sequences from roughly 170 million T cells. Study-level results: The listing of 150 to 200 TCR beta chains classed them as cytomegalovirus-associated. An Asian-associated ancestry cluster reportedly showed fewer N-insertions than the approximately 690-donor mean in a later analysis.

The study ran its PCR with 60 Vbeta and 13 Jbeta primers. The table came from immunoSEQ multiplex PCR; TCRdb's copy has only in-frame clones and leaves some out. The data hold 120,000 to 150,000 clones, with less than 65% observed a single time. Germline-derived CDR1 and CDR2 are SQVTM and ANQGSEA. V lost 4 bases, J lost 1 base, and 10 bases lay in between. The CDR3 has 13 residues. This chain connects TRBV29-1 to TRBJ1-1, with D tentatively TRBD1 (6 bases). The specimen sequenced was PBMCs. This TCR was recovered from a young woman in good health and CMV-seropositive. Here the CDR3 DNA reads TGCAGCGTTGTTAGACAGGCGAACACTGAAGCTTTCTTT. Protein product: CSVVRQANTEAFF.